This T cell receptor beta chain was recovered during a study of technical replicates of blood from several donors. Method: immunoSEQ multiplex PCR; TCRdb's copy keeps in-frame clones and lacks some. The repertoire consists of tens of thousands of clones, with 96% occurring once and the leading ten covering approximately 0.3%. Sequencing was done on a sample of T cells isolated from PBMCs. This sequence was found in a human donor in good health.

The CDR3 DNA reads as TGTGCCAGCAGTTTCCCGGGGAGGCCCCAGCATTTT. Translated: CASSFPGRPQHF. The V and J genes are TRBV27 and TRBJ1-5; D gene unclear. The V end lost 3 bases, the J end lost 9 bases, and 9 bases lay between the germline ends. The CDR3 is 12 amino acids. Per the germline V gene, CDR1 is MNHEY and CDR2 is SMNVEV (reference sequence).